The clone carrying this TCR beta chain was seen once. Other DNA sequences within the sample encode an identical CDR3. CD45RO-negative, CCR7-positively selected cells formed the naive CD8 fraction, excluding terminally differentiated effector memory CD45RA+ cells. The data were obtained in a study of shared clonotypes between healthy human individuals. TCRdb's table, derived via immunoSEQ multiplex PCR, lists solely in-frame clones and lacks some. The profile shows about 2.1 million clones, about 92% of them singletons. J was trimmed by 4 bases and V by 0 bases; bases with no gene match: 4. Germline CDR1 MNHEY, CDR2 SMNVEV (reference sequence). This CDR3 is built from 16 residues.

This TCR derives from a man aged 18 to 29 in good health. Some clones in this sample may be carry-over from other donors' samples. The sequenced material came from naive CD8+ T cells from PBMCs. The J gene is TRBJ2-1, the V gene TRBV27, with 9 bases fitting TRBD1. CDR3 loop: CASSLSPGTGYNEQFF. The CDR3 bases are TGTGCCAGCAGTTTATCCCCCGGGACAGGGTACAATGAGCAGTTCTTC.